The T cell receptor (beta chain) described here comes from a study of T cells after yellow fever vaccination (dated by TCRdb to the late 2010s). Context from the whole study: Libraries from fractions with low cell numbers were prepared with the SMART-Seq v4 Ultra Low Input RNA kit. To follow T-cell clones before and after both primary and booster YFV17D yellow fever vaccination, bulk TCR alpha and beta repertoires underwent longitudinal sequencing. Two healthy male donors, one aged 18 to 29 and one aged 30 to 40 years, were included in the cohort. Blood was collected at multiple timepoints before and after primary and secondary immunization, and bulk PBMC replicates and cell subsets were isolated. Paper-wide results and their limitations: Only a couple of donors were included in the study, so the extent to which the findings can be generalized is limited. Computational filtering was needed because FACS-sorted repertoires could contain abundant contaminating clonotypes from the bulk population. The secondary T-cell response was weaker than the primary response but faster, peaking on day 5 instead of day 15. After the booster, most of the clones that had expanded following primary vaccination were detected again (96% of CD4 and 85% to 90% of CD8), which suggests that memory was broadly maintained. A small share of clonotypes was detected in both CD4 and CD8 compartments, with the overlap likely arising from convergent recombination.

This clonotype was found many times. There is no known antigen for this receptor. No clone much larger than this one lies a single base away; base qualities are absent. What this sample's treatment or condition label stands for: live attenuated yellow fever vaccine strain. At each blood-draw timepoint, two biological replicates of bulk PBMCs were obtained. PBMCs were isolated from peripheral blood using a standard Ficoll-Paque protocol. RNA was extracted with TriZol from bulk PBMCs, CD4 and CD8 fractions, and dextramer-positive and dextramer-negative fractions. CDR1 and CDR2 (SGHDT, YYEEEE) derive from the germline V gene. The germline ends are 10 bases apart after V is trimmed by 3 bases and J by 0 bases. There are 15 amino acids in the CDR3, from cysteine to phenylalanine inclusive. Of all the DNA, just the CDR3 is kept, 45 bases in frame from base 1. The sequencing machine was an Illumina NovaSeq 6000. Synthesis of TCR cDNA relied on 5'RACE template switching, a step that introduced a universal primer site along with unique molecular identifiers. Priming for cDNA synthesis came from both the TCR alpha and TCR beta constant segments. Library amplification involved two PCR steps, and the second step added sample barcodes and sequencing adapters. Sequencing of the libraries was done on either Illumina HiSeq 2500 (2x100 bp) or NovaSeq (2x150 bp). The paper's data handling went like this. Demultiplexing of reads and collapsing into UMI consensus sequences were performed with MIGEC, and V(D)J alignment was carried out with MiXCR. Clonotypes responding to the vaccine were identified with edgeR on replicate PBMC samples, with the criteria of FDR below 0.01 and a log2 fold change above 5 up to day 15. CD4 or CD8 identity was assigned to each bulk clonotype according to whether the clonotype was present at higher abundance in the sequenced CD4 repertoire or the sequenced CD8 repertoire. TCRdb reprocessing: public reads trimmed at Q25 with fastp, clones called with MiXCR, in-frame beta chains kept. All rows with the same CDR3 protein become a single entry with the most common DNA and genes. TCRdb's processing, not the authors', yielded these V and J calls. This sample comprises 250,000 to 400,000 distinct CDR3 sequences, 4.1% of them detected only once. 20% to 25% of the sample is in the top ten clones.

The clonotype comes from a young man who received the YFV17D yellow fever vaccine. The chain couples TRBV5-6 to TRBJ2-1, and perhaps TRBD1 as D gene, on 5 matching bases. The sample here was PBMCs, taken 5 days after the yellow fever booster vaccination. The DNA is as follows: TGTGCCAGCAGCTCATTTGACAGCTCCTACAATGAGCAGTTCTTC. Its translation reads: CASSSFDSSYNEQFF.